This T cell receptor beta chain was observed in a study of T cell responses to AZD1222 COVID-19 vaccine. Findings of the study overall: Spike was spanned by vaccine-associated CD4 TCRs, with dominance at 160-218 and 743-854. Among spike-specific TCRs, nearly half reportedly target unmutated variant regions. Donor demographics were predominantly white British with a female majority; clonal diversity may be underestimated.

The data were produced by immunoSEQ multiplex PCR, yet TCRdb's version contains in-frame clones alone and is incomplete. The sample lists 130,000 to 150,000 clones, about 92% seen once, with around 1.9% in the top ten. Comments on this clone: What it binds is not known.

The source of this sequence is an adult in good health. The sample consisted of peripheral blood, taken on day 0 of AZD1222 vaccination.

In DNA, the CDR3 is TGTGCCAGCAGCTTCGAGGGGGGGGCTGAGTTTGAGCAGTTCTTC. Translation gives CASSFEGGAEFEQFF. The chain recombines TRBV7-2 with TRBJ2-1; tentatively, D is TRBD2 (7 bases). This CDR3 has 15 amino acids. CDR1 and CDR2 (germline): SGHTA, FQGNSA. The V and J ends lost 3 bases and 9 bases respectively, with 18 bases between them.